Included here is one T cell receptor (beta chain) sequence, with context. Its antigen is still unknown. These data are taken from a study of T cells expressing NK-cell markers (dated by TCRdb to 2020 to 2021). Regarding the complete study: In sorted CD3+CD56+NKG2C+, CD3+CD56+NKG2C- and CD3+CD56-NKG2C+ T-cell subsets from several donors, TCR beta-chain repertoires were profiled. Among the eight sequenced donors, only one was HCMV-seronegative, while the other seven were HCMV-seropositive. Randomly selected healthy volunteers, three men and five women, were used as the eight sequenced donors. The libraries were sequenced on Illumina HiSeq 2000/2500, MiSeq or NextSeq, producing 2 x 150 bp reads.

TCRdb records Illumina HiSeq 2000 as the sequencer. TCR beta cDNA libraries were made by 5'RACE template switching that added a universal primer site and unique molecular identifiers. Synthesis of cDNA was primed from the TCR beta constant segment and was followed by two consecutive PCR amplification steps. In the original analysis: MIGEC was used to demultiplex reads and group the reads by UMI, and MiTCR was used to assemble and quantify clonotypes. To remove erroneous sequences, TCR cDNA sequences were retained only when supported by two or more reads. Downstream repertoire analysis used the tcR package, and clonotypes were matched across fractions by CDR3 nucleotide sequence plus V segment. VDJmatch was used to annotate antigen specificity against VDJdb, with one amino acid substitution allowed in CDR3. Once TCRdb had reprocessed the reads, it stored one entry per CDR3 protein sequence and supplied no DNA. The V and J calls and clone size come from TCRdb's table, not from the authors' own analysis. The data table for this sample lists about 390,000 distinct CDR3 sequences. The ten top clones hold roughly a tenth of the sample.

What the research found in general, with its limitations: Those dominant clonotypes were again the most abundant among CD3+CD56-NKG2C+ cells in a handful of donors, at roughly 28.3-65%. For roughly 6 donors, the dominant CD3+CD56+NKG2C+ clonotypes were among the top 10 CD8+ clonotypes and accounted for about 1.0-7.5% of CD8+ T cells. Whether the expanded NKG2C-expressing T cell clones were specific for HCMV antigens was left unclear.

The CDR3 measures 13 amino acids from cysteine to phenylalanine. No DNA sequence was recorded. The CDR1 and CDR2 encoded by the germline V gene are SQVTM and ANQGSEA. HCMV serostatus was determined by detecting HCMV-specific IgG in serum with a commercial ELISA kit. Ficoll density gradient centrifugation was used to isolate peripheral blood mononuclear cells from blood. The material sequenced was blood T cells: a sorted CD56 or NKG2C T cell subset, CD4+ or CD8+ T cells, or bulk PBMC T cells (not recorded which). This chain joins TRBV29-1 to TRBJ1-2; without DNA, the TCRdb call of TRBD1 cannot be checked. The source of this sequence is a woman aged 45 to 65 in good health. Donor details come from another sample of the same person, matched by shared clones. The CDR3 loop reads CSALDGNNYGYTF.